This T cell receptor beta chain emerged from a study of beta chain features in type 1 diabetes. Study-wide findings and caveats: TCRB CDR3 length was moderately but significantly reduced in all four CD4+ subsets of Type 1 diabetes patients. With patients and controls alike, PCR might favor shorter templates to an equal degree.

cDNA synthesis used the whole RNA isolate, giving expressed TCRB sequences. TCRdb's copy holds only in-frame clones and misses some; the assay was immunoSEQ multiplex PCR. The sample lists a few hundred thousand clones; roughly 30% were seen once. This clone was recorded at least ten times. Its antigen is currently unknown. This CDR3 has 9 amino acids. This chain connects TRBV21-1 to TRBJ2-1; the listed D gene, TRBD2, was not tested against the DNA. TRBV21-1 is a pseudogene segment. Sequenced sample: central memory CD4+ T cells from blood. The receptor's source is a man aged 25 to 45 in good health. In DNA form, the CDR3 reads TGTGCCCACCTAGCGGGATGGTTCTTC. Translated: CAHLAGWFF.